What follows are 11 T cell receptor beta chains derived from one specimen sequenced in a study of shared clonotypes between healthy human individuals. CD8 cells regarded as naive lacked CD45RO, were positively chosen for CCR7, and omitted terminally differentiated effector memory CD45RA+ cells. Measured with immunoSEQ multiplex PCR; TCRdb has only the in-frame clones, and not every one. Found here are around 2,000,000 clones, about 92% of them singletons; the top ten hold more than 1.5%. Sample: naive CD8+ T cells from PBMCs. All receptors derive from a young man in good health. Some clones in this sample may be carry-over from other donors' samples.

The chain uses TRBV14 and TRBJ2-1, with D maybe TRBD2 (6 bases). Germline V gives CDR1 SGHDN, CDR2 FVKESK. CDR3 size: 14 residues. Trimming took off 5 bases at V and 7 bases at J, with 15 bases between the two ends. This CDR3 is CASSARLGGNEQFF. Here the CDR3 DNA reads TGTGCCAGCAGCGCAAGGCTTGGGGGGAATGAGCAGTTCTTC. Together with reference TRBV14 and TRBJ2-1, the CDR3 gives the full variable domain: EAGVTQFPSHSVIEKGQTVTLRCDPISGHDNLYWYRRVMGKEIKFLLHFVKESKQDESGMPNNRFLAERTGGTYSTLKVQPAELEDSGVYFCASSARLGGNEQFFGPGTRLTVL.

J is TRBJ1-1 and V is TRBV6-5; D unresolved. The V gene's germline CDR1 is MNHEY and CDR2 SVGAGI. This CDR3 is 14 amino acids long. Deletions cut 1 base from V and 0 bases from J, with 6 bases between. The CDR3 region is CASSYYPMNTEAFF. The CDR3 DNA reads as TGTGCCAGCAGTTACTACCCTATGAACACTGAAGCTTTCTTT.

V usage is TRBV6-1 and J usage is TRBJ1-1; D is unclear. The germline gives CDR1 MNHNS, CDR2 SASEGT. This CDR3 spans 12 amino acids. V lost 8 bases, J lost 4 bases, and 11 bases lay in between. CDR3 amino acids: CASGDIGTEAFF. The CDR3 DNA follows: TGTGCCAGCGGGGATATTGGCACTGAAGCTTTCTTT.

The V call is TRBV4-3, the J call TRBJ2-3; maybe TRBD1 (6 bases). V gave up 4 bases and J gave up 1 base, with 15 bases separating them. The CDR3 contains 16 residues. In germline, CDR1 is LGHNA, CDR2 YSLEER. Written as DNA, the CDR3 is TGCGCCAGCAGCCCCCGAGTCCAGGGGCGCACAGATACGCAGTATTTT. Translating it yields CASSPRVQGRTDTQYF.

Comments on this clone: This same CDR3 is encoded by further DNA sequences in the sample. The chain combines TRBV4-1 with TRBJ1-1; the D is unclear. Germline CDR1 reads MGHRA; CDR2 reads YSYEKL. The CDR3 extends over 14 amino acids. The V and J ends lost 1 base and 0 bases respectively, with 6 bases between them. The CDR3 protein is CASSQVGLNTEAFF. In nucleotides, the CDR3 is TGCGCCAGCAGCCAAGTCGGCTTGAACACTGAAGCTTTCTTT.

This rearrangement joins TRBV29-1 to TRBJ1-1; D not resolved. This CDR3 comprises 13 residues. Germline assignment: CDR1 SQVTM and CDR2 ANQGSEA. V gave up 1 base and J gave up 2 bases, with 8 bases separating them. In DNA, the CDR3 is TGCAGCGTTGAAGGCCAGGTTAACACTGAAGCTTTCTTT. Translating it yields CSVEGQVNTEAFF.

This clone was recorded a few times. This chain uses TRBV30 with TRBJ1-1; 12 bases map to TRBD1. From germline, CDR1 is GTSNPN and CDR2 SVGIG (reference sequence). Trimming cost V 3 bases and J 3 bases; bases outside gene matches: 8. The CDR3 is 16 residues long. CDR3 nucleotides: TGTGCCTGGAGCCCGGGACAGGGGGCCTTAGACACTGAAGCTTTCTTT. Amino acids: CAWSPGQGALDTEAFF.

This rearrangement joins TRBV19 to TRBJ1-2; D gene unclear. The V gene lost 6 bases and the J gene lost 3 bases, with 14 bases spanning the gap. The CDR3 covers 14 residues. The germline gives CDR1 LNHDA, CDR2 SQIVND (reference sequence). CDR3 residues: CASRKTGRDYGYTF. For the CDR3, the DNA is TGTGCCAGTAGGAAGACGGGGAGAGACTATGGCTACACCTTC.

The genes are TRBV28 and TRBJ2-4; a possible D gene is TRBD1 (6 bases). The CDR3 is made up of 17 amino acids. Germline CDR1 MDHEN, CDR2 SYDVKM. V lost 2 bases and J lost 7, with 21 bases in between. The CDR3 protein is CASSLMYRMGAFNIQYF. The CDR3 nucleotides are TGTGCCAGCAGTTTAATGTACAGGATGGGGGCATTTAACATTCAGTACTTC.

This chain connects TRBV6-1 to TRBJ1-2; the D is unclear. Germline V CDR1 and CDR2: MNHNS, SASEGT. Trimming pared 1 base from V and 5 bases from J, leaving 14 bases between. CDR3 size: 15 residues. The CDR3 coding sequence is TGTGCCAGCAGTGAAGAAGGTCGGGGTGGGTATGGCTACACCTTC. This sequence encodes CASSEEGRGGYGYTF.

In its sample, this clone was seen once. This sequence joins TRBV5-1 and TRBJ2-1, with TRBD1 matching over 7 bases. Per germline, CDR1 SGHRS and CDR2 YFSETQ. The CDR3 contains 17 residues. Unmatched junction bases numbered 14, after V lost 4 bases and J lost 4 bases. CDR3 in DNA: TGCGCCAGCAGCCGTTCTGACAGGGAAGGTTTTTACAATGAGCAGTTCTTC. It specifies CASSRSDREGFYNEQFF.